This T cell receptor beta chain was obtained from a study of T cells after yellow fever vaccination. TCRdb called the 5' RACE reads again in MiXCR, with one record for every CDR3 protein. The sample holds a few hundred thousand distinct CDR3 sequences; around 10% are singletons and the top ten take around 3.4%. V was pared by 3 bases and J by 3 bases, with 11 bases between. The length of the CDR3 is 15 residues. This clonotype has ten or more counts. This sample comprised CD4+ T cells sorted from PBMCs, obtained 5 days after the yellow fever booster vaccination. The V gene is TRBV12-3 or TRBV12-4, the J gene TRBJ2-2, with no clear D. The sequence was collected from a man younger than 30 who received the YFV17D yellow fever vaccine. The CDR3 sequence is CASSLSVRDTGELFF. CDR3 nucleotide sequence: TGTGCCAGCAGTTTGTCAGTCCGAGACACCGGGGAGCTGTTTTTT.